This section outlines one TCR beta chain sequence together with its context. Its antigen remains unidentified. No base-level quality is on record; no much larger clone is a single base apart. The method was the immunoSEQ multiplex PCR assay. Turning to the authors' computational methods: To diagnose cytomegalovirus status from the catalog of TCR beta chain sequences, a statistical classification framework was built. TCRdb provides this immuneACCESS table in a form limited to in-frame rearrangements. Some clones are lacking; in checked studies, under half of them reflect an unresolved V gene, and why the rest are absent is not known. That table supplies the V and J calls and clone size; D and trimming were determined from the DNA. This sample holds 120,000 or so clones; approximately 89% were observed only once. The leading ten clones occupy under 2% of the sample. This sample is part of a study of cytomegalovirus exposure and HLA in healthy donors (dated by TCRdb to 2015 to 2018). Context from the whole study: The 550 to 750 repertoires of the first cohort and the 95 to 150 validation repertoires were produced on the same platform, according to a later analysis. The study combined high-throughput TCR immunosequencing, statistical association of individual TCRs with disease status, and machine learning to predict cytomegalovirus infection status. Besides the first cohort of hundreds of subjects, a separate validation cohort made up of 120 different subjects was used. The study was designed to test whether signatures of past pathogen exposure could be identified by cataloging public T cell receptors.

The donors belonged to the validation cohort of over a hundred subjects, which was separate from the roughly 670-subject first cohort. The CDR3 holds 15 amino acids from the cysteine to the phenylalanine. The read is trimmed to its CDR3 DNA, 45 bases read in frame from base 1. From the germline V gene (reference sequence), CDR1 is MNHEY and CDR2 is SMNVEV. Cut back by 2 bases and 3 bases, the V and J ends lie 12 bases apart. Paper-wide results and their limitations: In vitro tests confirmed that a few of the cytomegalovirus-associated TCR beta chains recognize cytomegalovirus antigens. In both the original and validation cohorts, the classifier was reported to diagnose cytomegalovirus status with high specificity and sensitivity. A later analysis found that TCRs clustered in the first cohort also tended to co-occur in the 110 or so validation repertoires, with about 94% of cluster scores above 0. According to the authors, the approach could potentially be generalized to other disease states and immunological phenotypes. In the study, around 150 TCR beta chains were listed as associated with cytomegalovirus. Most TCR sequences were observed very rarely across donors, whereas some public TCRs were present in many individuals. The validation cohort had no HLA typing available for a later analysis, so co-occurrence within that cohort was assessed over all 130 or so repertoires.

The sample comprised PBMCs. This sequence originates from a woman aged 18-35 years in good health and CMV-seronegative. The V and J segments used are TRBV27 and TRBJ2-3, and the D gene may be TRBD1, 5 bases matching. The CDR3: CASSLEQGSTDTQYF. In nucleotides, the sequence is TGTGCCAGCAGTTTAGAGCAGGGAAGTACAGATACGCAGTATTTT.